This T cell receptor (beta chain) was recorded in a study of blood T cell repertoires in COVID-19. Germline CDR1 reads SGHRS; CDR2 reads YFSETQ. The CDR3 spans 15 residues. V lost 4 bases and J lost 4, with 17 bases in between. The authors' processing: Scientists estimated how many nucleated cells there were by amplifying reference gene primers. The assay was immunoSEQ multiplex PCR, and TCRdb's table has in-frame clones only and misses some. D and trimming come from the DNA, and the V and J calls and clone size come from that table. Of approximately 340,000 clones listed, approximately 91% were seen once; the top ten hold roughly 0.9%.

The chain joins TRBV5-1 to TRBJ1-2; maybe TRBD1 (6 bases). The sequencing sample was made of PBMCs or T cells enriched from blood (not recorded which). This clonotype was obtained from a woman aged 40 to 49 who had been exposed to COVID-19. The CDR3 sequence is CASSIAAGATYGYTF. The CDR3 region has the DNA TGCGCCAGCAGCATCGCGGCAGGGGCCACCTATGGCTACACCTTC.